The present T cell receptor (beta chain) was sequenced within a study of metastatic and nonmetastatic thyroid tumors. About the study: The authors compared repertoires across blood and tumor or nodule tissue from malignant and benign thyroid patients. The study, taken as a whole, reports: Benign nodules reportedly had significantly lower TCR beta diversity than malignant thyroid tumors in blood and tumor.

Original analysis: In papillary thyroid cancer, a distant-metastasis classifier was built using CDR3 differences across clinicopathological groups. TCRdb reprocessed the PCR reads using MiXCR. The authors' filters were not applied to this entry. The sample includes tens of thousands of clones, 15% of them seen just once. This clone showed up many times. Its target is unknown. The junction had 12 bases not matched to a gene; V was cut back by 6 bases and J by 7 bases. The CDR3 contains 14 residues. Germline values: CDR1 SGHDT, CDR2 YYEEEE. Prior to thyroid surgery, none of the patients had received any treatment.

This receptor was obtained from a female donor with papillary thyroid cancer or a benign thyroid nodule (not recorded which). Some clones in this sample may be carry-over from other donors' samples. Sequenced: blood. The chain has TRBV5-6 and TRBJ2-7, with 8 bases aligning to TRBD1. The CDR3 loop is CASTWDRSLGEQYF. CDR3 nucleotides: TGTGCCAGCACCTGGGACAGGTCCCTAGGGGAGCAGTACTTC.